This TCR beta chain was recovered during a study of shared clonotypes between healthy human individuals (dated by TCRdb to the early 2020s). In terms of the full investigation: The cohort included a few men and a couple of women between 18 and 49 years of age. For each donor, three plates each were used for CD4 naive and CD4 memory, two plates were used for CD8 naive, and one plate was used for CD8 memory. To estimate repertoire size and how much clonotypes are shared between individuals, the study performed deep sequencing of blood TCR repertoires from 4 to 6 healthy adults. To increase sequencing depth and limit assay-specific biases, different laboratories used diverse techniques to prepare libraries and sequence TCR repertoires. Leukapheresis yielded between about 0.94 and 10 billion PBMCs per donor.

Donors were healthy HIV-negative adults with no recently reported acute infections or vaccinations. Every donor was a Caucasian adult residing in Nashville, Tennessee, USA. CD4+ T cells were enriched through magnetic negative selection, after which naive cells were positively selected on CD45RA and the remaining negative fraction served as the memory subset. Blood was obtained by leukapheresis, after which PBMCs were separated by Ficoll-Histopaque density gradient centrifugation and cryopreserved in liquid nitrogen vapor phase. Analytical flow cytometry was used to check the purity and quantity of every magnetically sorted T cell population. Each sorted fraction had its genomic DNA isolated and then quantified by UV absorbance on a Nanodrop 2000c. What the research found in general, with its limitations: Even with the large sequencing depth, rarefaction of the sorted-subset datasets indicated that sequencing was incomplete. Because the study included only a small number of donors, the genetic and exposure-history diversity represented was limited. Compared with non-shared clonotypes, clonotypes shared by all four sorted-subset donors had higher generation probabilities. Pairwise subsampling indicated that sequencing depth was expected to affect the degree of clonotype sharing among donors. About 4.5% of naive CD4, around 3.6% of naive CD8, roughly 2.4% of memory CD4, and 0.4% of memory CD8 clonotypes were shared across a handful of donors. Naive subsets generally had larger estimated clonotype richness than memory subsets. Sampling was restricted to blood, and TCR repertoires in tissue are likely to differ from TCR repertoires in blood.

Relative to germline, V is missing 5 bases and J is missing 0 bases, with 8 bases of the junction outside any gene match. From its cysteine to its phenylalanine, the CDR3 spans 16 amino acids. Solely the CDR3 DNA is kept, with 48 bases framed from the first base. The germline V gene encodes CDR1 SEHNR and CDR2 FQNEAQ (reference sequence). TCR CDR3 regions were amplified from genomic DNA by multiplex PCR using the deep immunoSEQ assay. Genomic DNA extracted from each cell subset was distributed evenly over all wells of several immunoSEQ 96-well plates, and each plate served as one replicate. Each replicate PCR for sorted subsets received roughly 0.2 ug genomic DNA, equal to roughly 29,000 T cell genomes. Purified libraries were quantified with a Qubit 3.0 fluorometer, sized on a Bioanalyzer 2100, and re-quantified with the KAPA Library Quantification kit. Every immunoSEQ 96-well plate was sequenced on a dedicated single-read 150-cycle Illumina NextSeq 550 flow cell. Concerning the study's data processing: Because the immunoSEQ output held only junctional sequences and lacked quality scores, the filtering could not match the filtering applied to full-length reads. To assign V/J genes and CDR3, sequences were annotated using PyIR, a Python wrapper for IgBLAST v1.9, with IMGT germline references. Reads were removed for weak V/J assignments (E-value above 1e-6), missing CDR3, stop codons, out-of-frame junctions, or ambiguous translated residues. V3J clonotypes were defined by identical inferred V gene, J gene, and CDR3 amino acid sequence. Percentage overlap between repertoires was computed as shared unique clonotypes divided by the size of the smaller repertoire. RTK rarefaction, the Chao1 estimator, and Recon v2.1 estimates of unobserved clonotypes were used to assess repertoire richness. Generation probabilities for all TCRbeta clonotypes obtained by the gDNA method from four donors were computed using OLGA. In TCRdb, the immuneACCESS table is reduced to in-frame sequences with V and J assigned. These tables do not hold every clone; where another copy was compared, an unresolved V gene accounts for under half, and the others remain unexplained. The D gene and trimming were derived from the DNA, and the V and J assignments and clone size from that table. Across this sample there are roughly 700,000 clones, with over 65% seen only once. The ten biggest clones cover around 1.6% of the sample.

This clone came up a few times. Its antigen is still unknown. No per-base quality is available; no much larger clone lies one base away. The receptor's source is a woman in her 30s in good health. The chain employs TRBV7-9 and TRBJ2-3; TRBD2 lines up with 7 middle nucleotides. The material sequenced was memory CD4+ T cells sorted from blood. Per the publication, the cell subset or site label means: CD45RA-negative fraction. The CDR3 protein: CASSPGLLLSTDTQYF. The DNA sequence reads TGTGCCAGCAGCCCGGGACTACTCTTAAGCACAGATACGCAGTATTTT.